Below, 3 T cell receptor beta chains from the same sample are listed, as sequenced in a study of neurological immune-mediated disorders. In TCRdb, the 5' RACE reads were re-called with MiXCR into one record per CDR3 protein. The data hold tens of thousands of distinct CDR3 sequences, with roughly 13% observed a single time. Specified time point: longitudinal time-point 2. Sequenced material: PBMCs. Source of these receptors: a female donor with HTLV-1-associated myelopathy (HAM/TSP).

This clonotype was seen many times. The chain couples TRBV28 to TRBJ2-7; D possibly corresponds to TRBD1 (6 bases). This CDR3 contains 15 residues. CDR1 is MDHEN, CDR2 SYDVKM, per germline. Trimming pared 5 bases from V and 0 bases from J, leaving 14 bases between. The chain's CDR3 is CASSPPTRGSYEQYF. In DNA form, the CDR3 reads TGTGCCAGCAGTCCCCCGACCAGGGGCTCCTACGAGCAGTACTTC.

This clonotype was seen repeatedly, ten times or more. This sequence joins TRBV5-5 and TRBJ2-3; weak D call: TRBD1 (6 bases). The CDR3 sequence is 14 residues long. V was trimmed by 4 bases and J by 5 bases, leaving 14 bases between them. CDR1 and CDR2 from the germline V gene are SGHKS and YYEKEE (reference sequence). As DNA, the CDR3 is TGTGCCAGCAGCAGCCCGGGACAAATAGATACGCAGTATTTT. Protein sequence: CASSSPGQIDTQYF.

This clonotype was seen many times. The chain links TRBV2 to TRBJ1-5; no clear D. This CDR3 spans 12 amino acids. V shed 8 bases and J shed 4 bases, with 9 bases lying between them. CDR1 is SNHLY, CDR2 FYNNEI, per germline. The CDR3: CASGRGNQPQHF. In DNA, the CDR3 is TGTGCCAGCGGGCGGGGTAATCAGCCCCAGCATTTT.